This T cell receptor beta chain came from a study of blood T cell repertoires in COVID-19. Assay used: immunoSEQ multiplex PCR; TCRdb lists only in-frame clones, some missing. Altogether approximately 75,000 clones are present, about 93% being singletons, with the ten largest covering 6.9%. The CDR3 is 17 residues long. V lost 0 bases and J lost 0, with 13 bases in between. Per the germline V gene, CDR1 is SNHLY and CDR2 is FYNNEI. The chain uses TRBV2 and TRBJ2-3, with a tentative D call TRBD1 (5 bases). This clonotype was sampled from a human donor in a cohort sampled during active COVID-19. The sample taken for sequencing was peripheral blood. The CDR3 DNA sequence: TGTGCCAGCAGTGAAGCGGGGCCCATTACTAGCACAGATACGCAGTATTTT. Its protein product is CASSEAGPITSTDTQYF.